The 29 T cell receptor beta chains below were found in one sample sequenced in a study of T cells in Graves' hyperthyroidism and ophthalmopathy. Authors of the study amplified TCR beta CDR3 regions from RNA transcripts. First-round RT-PCR targeting the TCR CDR3 was performed with the HTBI primer set. MiXCR was run by TCRdb on the multiplex PCR reads, yielding one entry per CDR3 protein. The sample lists roughly 380,000 distinct CDR3 sequences, approximately 15% occurring once. Source material: blood. The receptors shown here come from a woman aged 18-35 years with Graves' hyperthyroidism.

At least ten counts were recorded for this clonotype. The chain carries TRBV28 and TRBJ1-2; D gene unclear. This CDR3 contains 14 residues. The V gene lost 3 bases and the J gene lost 4 bases, with 12 bases spanning the gap. CDR1 is MDHEN, CDR2 SYDVKM, per germline. The CDR3 sequence: CASSLVLVGYGYTF. CDR3 sequence (DNA): TGTGCCAGCAGTTTGGTACTGGTCGGCTATGGCTACACCTTC.

There are many counts of this clonotype. The rearrangement links TRBV28 to TRBJ1-1; D not resolved. Germline lookup yields CDR1 MDHEN and CDR2 SYDVKM. The CDR3 has 13 amino acids. V lost 6 bases, J lost 0 bases, and 8 bases lay in between. In DNA, the CDR3 is TGTGCCAGCAGATTTGGACTGAACACTGAAGCTTTCTTT. The encoded protein is CASRFGLNTEAFF.

The V call is TRBV30, the J call TRBJ2-7; 7 bases map to TRBD1. V shed 3 bases, J shed 6 bases, and the junction held 5 bases outside the gene matches. Germline-derived CDR1 and CDR2 are GTSNPN and SVGIG (reference sequence). CDR3 length: 12 residues. This chain's CDR3 is CAWSQTGREQYF. CDR3 bases: TGTGCCTGGAGCCAGACAGGGCGCGAGCAGTACTTC. Supplemented by reference TRBV30 and TRBJ2-7, the full variable domain reads SQTIHQWPATLVQPVGSPLSLECTVEGTSNPNLYWYRQAAGRGLQLLFYSVGIGQISSEVPQNLSASRPQDRQFILSSKKLLLSDSGFYLCAWSQTGREQYFGPGTRLTVT.

In its sample, this clonotype was seen a few times. The chain links TRBV19 to TRBJ1-1; 7 bases map to TRBD1. Germline CDR1 is LNHDA and CDR2 is SQIVND (reference sequence). Trimming cost V 5 bases and J 6 bases; bases outside gene matches: 9. The CDR3 runs 14 residues. CDR3 sequence: CASSFPQGRAEAFF. In DNA, the CDR3 is TGTGCCAGTAGTTTTCCACAGGGGCGGGCTGAAGCTTTCTTT. Full variable domain (remainder filled in from reference TRBV19 and TRBJ1-1): DGGITQSPKYLFRKEGQNVTLSCEQNLNHDAMYWYRQDPGQGLRLIYYSQIVNDFQKGDIAEGYSVSREKKESFPLTVTSAQKNPTAFYLCASSFPQGRAEAFFGQGTRLTVV.

There are many counts of this clonotype. The V and J genes are TRBV6-1 and TRBJ2-2, with D possibly TRBD1 on 5 matching bases. The V gene lost 8 bases and the J gene lost 6 bases, with 13 bases spanning the gap. Germline V CDR1 and CDR2: MNHNS, SASEGT. The CDR3 extends over 13 amino acids. The CDR3 coding sequence is TGTGCCAGCGAGGCAGGGTTCTCCGGGGAGCTGTTTTTT. Protein product: CASEAGFSGELFF.

This clonotype has just a few counts. The V call is TRBV6-2 or TRBV6-3, the J call TRBJ2-6, with D maybe TRBD2 (6 bases). V was cut by 2 bases and J by 2 bases, with 13 bases left in between. CDR3 length: 17 amino acids. The germline CDR1 and CDR2 sequences are MNHEY and SVGEGT. The CDR3 here is CASSYLNGGAGANVLTF. The CDR3, as DNA: TGTGCCAGCAGTTACCTCAATGGAGGGGCTGGGGCCAACGTCCTGACTTTC.

The chain uses TRBV15 and TRBJ1-4; tentatively, D is TRBD1 (5 bases). The germline V and J ends were trimmed by 5 bases and 8 bases, with 12 bases remaining between them. The CDR3 contains 13 residues. Per germline, CDR1 LNHNV and CDR2 YYDKDF (reference sequence). This CDR3 is CATSPRGGEKLFF. The DNA for the CDR3 is TGTGCCACCAGCCCCCGGGGGGGAGAAAAACTGTTTTTT.

This clonotype was counted many times. The chain recombines TRBV5-1 with TRBJ2-7; D is undetermined. The CDR3 loop spans 14 amino acids. CDR1 and CDR2 from the germline V gene are SGHRS and YFSETQ. Trimming took 0 bases from V and 1 from J, leaving 8 bases between them. CDR3 sequence (DNA): TGCGCCAGCAGCTTGGACACTGCTTCCTACGAGCAGTACTTC. Translating it yields CASSLDTASYEQYF.

For this clonotype: The CDR3 does not close with the conserved phenylalanine or tryptophan, likely indicating a read error. The V and J genes are TRBV5-4 and TRBJ1-6; D remains ambiguous. Germline assignment: CDR1 SGHNT and CDR2 YYREEE (reference sequence). This CDR3 region has 12 residues. V lost 0 bases to trimming and J lost 5 bases, with 0 bases between them. The CDR3 DNA reads as TGTGCCAGCAGCTTGGATAATTCACCCCTCCACGTT. Amino acid sequence: CASSLDNSPLHV.

In its sample, this clonotype was seen a few times. The chain combines TRBV7-9 with TRBJ2-7, with 9 bases matching TRBD2. The CDR3 covers 18 residues. Germline V gene lookup returns CDR1 SEHNR and CDR2 FQNEAQ (reference sequence). Trimming removed 5 bases from V and 3 bases from J; junction bases left unmatched: 17. The CDR3 loop reads CASSVAISGRNPSYEQYF. CDR3 sequence (DNA): TGTGCCAGCAGCGTGGCGATTAGCGGGAGAAACCCTAGCTACGAGCAGTACTTC.

This clonotype appeared many times. The gene calls are TRBV6-1 and TRBJ1-5; 9 bases align to TRBD1. The V and J ends lost 2 bases and 0 bases, in that order; junction bases with no gene match: 5. The CDR3 has 17 amino acids. Germline V lookup: CDR1 MNHNS, CDR2 SASEGT. The CDR3 reads CASSERDRAYSNQPQHF. The CDR3 DNA reads as TGTGCCAGCAGTGAACGGGACAGGGCCTATAGCAATCAGCCCCAGCATTTT.

The chain couples TRBV4-2 to TRBJ2-2; unclear D gene. Looked up from germline, CDR1 is LGHNA and CDR2 is YNFKEQ. V shed 1 base and J shed 6 bases, with 15 bases lying between them. The CDR3 runs 16 residues. This CDR3 is CASSQVRRRDAGELFF. The DNA of the CDR3 is TGTGCCAGCAGCCAAGTTAGAAGACGCGACGCCGGGGAGCTGTTTTTT.

This clonotype was seen ten or more times. J is TRBJ2-5 and V is TRBV6-2 or TRBV6-3; D unclear. Trimming pared 4 bases from V and 2 bases from J, leaving 11 bases between. CDR1 and CDR2 (germline): MNHEY, SVGEGT. The CDR3 is made up of 14 amino acids. DNA for the CDR3: TGTGCCAGCAGTTTGGTCAGCTTACAAGAGACCCAGTACTTC. Translated: CASSLVSLQETQYF.

A note on this clonotype: One base away lies a much larger clone, so this may be a sequencing read error. V usage is TRBV27 and J usage is TRBJ1-2; 12 nucleotides align to TRBD1. J was trimmed by 7 bases and V by 5 bases; bases with no gene match: 8. This CDR3 comprises 15 residues. Germline V CDR1 and CDR2: MNHEY, SMNVEV (reference sequence). The CDR3 loop is CASSDPGQGAGGYTF. CDR3 in DNA: TGTGCCAGCAGTGATCCGGGACAGGGGGCCGGTGGCTACACCTTC.

Ten or more counts support this clonotype. V and J are TRBV6-6 and TRBJ2-5, with D possibly being TRBD2 (6 bases). CDR1 is MNHNY, CDR2 SVGAGI, per germline (reference sequence). The length of the CDR3 is 14 residues. V was clipped by 4 bases and J by 0 bases, with 9 bases between them. The CDR3 DNA follows: TGTGCCAGCAGTTCACTAGCTAACCAAGAGACCCAGTACTTC. Its translation: CASSSLANQETQYF.

This clonotype was counted at least ten times. The chain couples TRBV30 to TRBJ1-2; no clear D. The CDR3 is 15 residues long. Trimming took off 0 bases at V and 7 bases at J, with 18 bases between the two ends. CDR1 and CDR2 from the germline V gene are GTSNPN and SVGIG (reference sequence). CDR3 bases: TGTGCCTGGAGTGTACTTGGTACAGCGTGGGGTGGCTACACCTTC. Protein product: CAWSVLGTAWGGYTF.

The chain employs TRBV9 and TRBJ1-2, with 7 positions matching TRBD1. Germline CDR1 reads SGDLS; CDR2 reads YYNGEE. This CDR3 region has 15 residues. V gave up 4 bases and J gave up 0 bases; unmatched junction bases: 6. The CDR3 DNA sequence: TGTGCCAGCAGCCCCCGGGACAGTTCTAACTATGGCTACACCTTC. Protein: CASSPRDSSNYGYTF.

This clonotype was recorded once. A clone one base away is much larger, so this may be a read error. The CDR3 does not close with the conserved phenylalanine or tryptophan, likely indicating a read error. V gene TRBV29-1 combines with J gene TRBJ1-5, with a tentative D call TRBD1 (5 bases). CDR1 is SQVTM, CDR2 ANQGSEA, per germline. This CDR3 region has 13 residues. V was trimmed by 3 bases and J by 4 bases, leaving 10 bases between them. In nucleotides, the CDR3 is TGCAGCGTTGACCAGGGTCCAAATCAGCCCCAGCATTCT. This encodes CSVDQGPNQPQHS.

This clonotype was seen ten or more times. V gene TRBV18 combines with J gene TRBJ2-7, with 7 bases fitting TRBD2. V shed 0 bases and J 3 bases; nucleotides not matched to a gene: 5. Germline loops: CDR1 KGHSH, CDR2 LQKENI. The CDR3 runs 15 residues. CDR3 in DNA: TGTGCCAGCTCACCACCGGGACTACGAGACTACGAGCAGTACTTC. It codes for CASSPPGLRDYEQYF.

This clonotype was recorded a few times. This CDR3 reads CASSIFGQGLARNEQFF. The CDR3 region has the DNA TGTGCCAGCAGCATATTTGGACAGGGACTAGCGAGGAATGAGCAGTTCTTC. The V call is TRBV5-5, the J call TRBJ2-1; TRBD2 aligns across 10 bases. J gave up 7 bases and V 4 bases, and 14 bases lay outside the gene matches. Germline V CDR1 and CDR2: SGHKS, YYEKEE (reference sequence). This CDR3 contains 17 residues.

This chain joins TRBV5-1 and TRBJ2-2; D is possibly TRBD2 (5 bases). V was trimmed by 0 bases and J by 3 bases, leaving 9 bases between them. This CDR3 has 15 amino acids. Germline CDR1 reads SGHRS; CDR2 reads YFSETQ. The CDR3 DNA reads as TGCGCCAGCAGCTTGGGCAGGACTTACACCGGGGAGCTGTTTTTT. This codes for CASSLGRTYTGELFF.

V gene TRBV9 combines with J gene TRBJ2-5; either TRBD1 or TRBD2 may fit D (6 bases each). Germline V CDR1 and CDR2: SGDLS, YYNGEE. The CDR3 consists of 15 residues. V shed 2 bases and J shed 5 bases, with 16 bases lying between them. For the CDR3, the DNA is TGTGCCAGCAGCGTTTTCGACCGAGGGGGGGAGACCCAGTACTTC. Translating it yields CASSVFDRGGETQYF.

The J gene is TRBJ1-5, the V gene TRBV28, with 8 bases aligning to TRBD1. The germline V gene encodes CDR1 MDHEN and CDR2 SYDVKM. The CDR3 contains 16 residues. J gave up 5 bases and V 3 bases, and 9 bases lay outside the gene matches. The DNA of the CDR3 is TGTGCCAGCAGTTTTGTCAGGGGGCGCTTGGATCAGCCCCAGCATTTT. This sequence encodes CASSFVRGRLDQPQHF.

This clonotype was counted at least ten times. The chain has TRBV6-2 or TRBV6-3 and TRBJ1-1; tentatively, D is TRBD1 (6 bases). CDR1 is MNHEY, CDR2 SVGEGT, per germline. This CDR3 comprises 14 residues. Trimming cost V 4 bases and J 7 bases, with 16 bases left between them. This CDR3 is CASSSDFRGGEAFF. The DNA for the CDR3 is TGTGCCAGCAGTTCTGACTTCAGGGGAGGTGAAGCTTTCTTT.

This clonotype has ten or more counts. The V gene is TRBV20-1, the J gene TRBJ2-3, with 16 bases lining up with TRBD2. The CDR3 contains 16 residues. Germline V lookup: CDR1 DFQATT, CDR2 SNEGSKA (reference sequence). J was trimmed by 8 bases and V by 0 bases; bases with no gene match: 5. CDR3: CSARDGGLAGGATQYF. CDR3 bases: TGCAGTGCTAGAGACGGGGGACTAGCGGGAGGGGCTACGCAGTATTTT.

In its sample, this clonotype was seen a few times. The chain recombines TRBV9 with TRBJ2-7; D remains ambiguous. Deletions cut 0 bases from V and 3 bases from J, with 7 bases between. Germline loops: CDR1 SGDLS, CDR2 YYNGEE. This CDR3 contains 13 residues. The CDR3 DNA is TGTGCCAGCAGCGTAGCGGAAGACTACGAGCAGTACTTC. As protein: CASSVAEDYEQYF.

The chain links TRBV19 to TRBJ1-5; the D gene is possibly TRBD1 (5 bases). The CDR3 sequence is 15 residues long. The germline V gene encodes CDR1 LNHDA and CDR2 SQIVND (reference sequence). V dropped 1 base and J dropped 4 bases, with 11 bases sitting between them. This CDR3 reads CASSIGDRLNQPQHF. Written as DNA, the CDR3 is TGTGCCAGTAGTATAGGCGACAGATTAAATCAGCCCCAGCATTTT. The variable domain in full, completed from reference TRBV19 and TRBJ1-5, reads DGGITQSPKYLFRKEGQNVTLSCEQNLNHDAMYWYRQDPGQGLRLIYYSQIVNDFQKGDIAEGYSVSREKKESFPLTVTSAQKNPTAFYLCASSIGDRLNQPQHFGDGTRLSIL.

CDR3: CAIRDGQMNTEAFF. The CDR3 DNA is TGTGCCATTAGGGACGGACAGATGAACACTGAAGCTTTCTTT. The V and J genes are TRBV10-3 and TRBJ1-1; maybe TRBD1 (6 bases). Between the trimmed V and J ends, which lost 9 bases and 0 bases, there was a span of 14 bases. CDR1 and CDR2 (germline): ENHRY, SYGVKD. The CDR3 consists of 14 residues.

J is TRBJ2-2 and V is TRBV20-1; a weak D match, TRBD2 (6 bases). Deletions cut 6 bases from V and 4 bases from J, with 18 bases between. Germline V CDR1 and CDR2: DFQATT, SNEGSKA (reference sequence). The CDR3 covers 15 residues. CDR3 sequence (DNA): TGCAGTGCAACAAACCTGGGGGGAACCACCGGGGAGCTGTTTTTT. Its translation is CSATNLGGTTGELFF.